Listed below are T cell receptor beta chains from one sample, sequenced in a study of a mutant IDH1 vaccine in newly diagnosed glioma. Method: immunoSEQ multiplex PCR; TCRdb's copy keeps in-frame clones and lacks some. This sample carries around 63,000 clones, more than 85% of them seen once, and the ten largest clones take around 2.5%. The sequencing here drew on PBMCs, taken from a glioma patient treated with radiotherapy, temozolomide or both. The receptors stem from a man aged 50-59 years with glioma. CDR3s include the opening cysteine and the closing phenylalanine or tryptophan. The D gene is left open where the match is weak. Clone size, where shown, is once, few, many, or a class for clones that have expanded.

CDR3aa: CASSRRQGKDTEAFF
CDR3nt: TGTGCCAGCAGCCGCCGACAGGGAAAGGACACTGAAGCTTTCTTT
j_gene: TRBJ1-1
d_gene: TRBD1
abundance: once
v_gene: TRBV5-4

CDR3aa: CASNLPGQGYNEQFF
CDR3nt: TGTGCCAGCAATCTACCGGGACAGGGTTACAATGAGCAGTTCTTC
j_gene: TRBJ2-1
d_gene: TRBD1
abundance: -
v_gene: TRBV27

CDR3aa: CASSQRQGAFSGNTIYF
CDR3nt: TGTGCCAGCAGCCAGAGACAGGGAGCCTTCTCTGGAAACACCATATATTTT
j_gene: TRBJ1-3
d_gene: TRBD1
abundance: once
v_gene: TRBV5-4

CDR3aa: CASRLMEQPQHF
CDR3nt: TGTGCCAGCAGGTTAATGGAACAGCCCCAGCATTTT
j_gene: TRBJ1-5
d_gene: -
abundance: -
v_gene: TRBV6-6

CDR3aa: CASSLGANQPQHF
CDR3nt: TGTGCCAGCAGCTTGGGAGCAAATCAGCCCCAGCATTTT
j_gene: TRBJ1-5
d_gene: -
abundance: -
v_gene: TRBV5-5

CDR3aa: CASSHPEGRFSYNEQFF
CDR3nt: TGTGCCAGCAGCCACCCAGAGGGGCGGTTCTCCTACAATGAGCAGTTCTTC
j_gene: TRBJ2-1
d_gene: -
abundance: -
v_gene: TRBV7-3

CDR3aa: CASSLDTGVNTEAFF
CDR3nt: TGTGCCAGCAGCTTAGATACAGGGGTGAACACTGAAGCTTTCTTT
j_gene: TRBJ1-1
d_gene: TRBD1
abundance: -
v_gene: TRBV7-9

CDR3aa: CATSKDSYSPLHF
CDR3nt: TGTGCCACCAGCAAGGACTCTTATTCACCCCTCCACTTT
j_gene: TRBJ1-6
d_gene: -
abundance: -
v_gene: TRBV15

CDR3aa: CAWSEAGDQPQHF
CDR3nt: TGTGCCTGGAGTGAGGCAGGGGATCAGCCCCAGCATTTT
j_gene: TRBJ1-5
d_gene: -
abundance: -
v_gene: TRBV30

CDR3aa: CASREQQGAARGYTF
CDR3nt: TGTGCCAGCAGGGAACAACAGGGGGCCGCCCGTGGCTACACCTTC
j_gene: TRBJ1-2
d_gene: TRBD1
abundance: -
v_gene: TRBV7-2

CDR3aa: CASSLQGMDNQPQHF
CDR3nt: TGTGCCAGCAGCTTGCAGGGGATGGACAATCAGCCCCAGCATTTT
j_gene: TRBJ1-5
d_gene: -
abundance: -
v_gene: TRBV11-2

CDR3aa: CASSPGSGRAMNEQFF
CDR3nt: TGCGCCAGCAGCCCTGGTAGCGGGAGGGCCATGAATGAGCAGTTCTTC
j_gene: TRBJ2-1
d_gene: TRBD2
abundance: once
v_gene: TRBV5-1

CDR3aa: CATSTREIYGYTF
CDR3nt: TGTGCCACCAGCACCAGAGAGATCTATGGCTACACCTTC
j_gene: TRBJ1-2
d_gene: -
abundance: -
v_gene: TRBV15

CDR3aa: CASSLGQGAVNTQYF
CDR3nt: TGTGCCAGCAGCTTGGGACAGGGGGCGGTAAATACGCAGTATTTT
j_gene: TRBJ2-3
d_gene: TRBD1
abundance: few
v_gene: TRBV7-2

CDR3aa: CASRRTPQGGQPQHF
CDR3nt: TGTGCCAGCAGACGCACCCCACAGGGAGGACAGCCCCAGCATTTT
j_gene: TRBJ1-5
d_gene: -
abundance: -
v_gene: TRBV6-5

CDR3aa: CASSLDLGPKNIQYF
CDR3nt: TGTGCCAGCAGCTTGGATTTGGGACCCAAAAACATTCAGTACTTC
j_gene: TRBJ2-4
d_gene: -
abundance: -
v_gene: TRBV5-6

CDR3aa: CASSAQRTSGGYNEQFF
CDR3nt: TGTGCCAGCAGTGCCCAGAGGACTAGCGGGGGATACAATGAGCAGTTCTTC
j_gene: TRBJ2-1
d_gene: TRBD2
abundance: -
v_gene: TRBV6-4

CDR3aa: CASSQLAGRTDTQYF
CDR3nt: TGCGCCAGCAGCCAACTGGCGGGGCGCACAGATACGCAGTATTTT
j_gene: TRBJ2-3
d_gene: -
abundance: -
v_gene: TRBV4-3

CDR3aa: CASSLVVPGWGNQPQHF
CDR3nt: TGTGCCAGCAGCTTAGTCGTCCCGGGCTGGGGCAATCAGCCCCAGCATTTT
j_gene: TRBJ1-5
d_gene: -
abundance: -
v_gene: TRBV7-8

CDR3aa: CASSRGQQTYEQYF
CDR3nt: TGTGCCAGCAGCCGGGGTCAGCAAACCTACGAGCAGTACTTC
j_gene: TRBJ2-7
d_gene: -
abundance: -
v_gene: TRBV6-5

CDR3aa: CASSMTGVTNTGELFF
CDR3nt: TGTGCCAGTAGTATGACAGGGGTTACGAACACCGGGGAGCTGTTTTTT
j_gene: TRBJ2-2
d_gene: TRBD1
abundance: once
v_gene: TRBV19

CDR3aa: CASSYRGSYLETQYF
CDR3nt: TGTGCCAGCAGTTACCGGGGGTCATACCTGGAGACCCAGTACTTC
j_gene: TRBJ2-5
d_gene: -
abundance: -
v_gene: TRBV6-5

CDR3aa: CASSEAGTGVGNTIYF
CDR3nt: TGTGCCAGCAGTGAAGCGGGGACAGGGGTTGGAAACACCATATATTTT
j_gene: TRBJ1-3
d_gene: TRBD1
abundance: -
v_gene: TRBV6-1

CDR3aa: CASSQDIGLEAFF
CDR3nt: TGCGCCAGCAGCCAAGATATAGGGCTTGAAGCTTTCTTT
j_gene: TRBJ1-1
d_gene: -
abundance: once
v_gene: TRBV4-1

CDR3aa: CASSSGTSGGPQFF
CDR3nt: TGTGCCAGCAGTTCAGGGACTAGCGGGGGGCCGCAGTTCTTC
j_gene: TRBJ2-1
d_gene: TRBD2
abundance: -
v_gene: TRBV7-3

CDR3aa: CASSWADSAQETQYF
CDR3nt: TGTGCTAGCAGCTGGGCGGACAGCGCACAAGAGACCCAGTACTTC
j_gene: TRBJ2-5
d_gene: -
abundance: -
v_gene: TRBV7-7

CDR3aa: CASSWDKEITEAFF
CDR3nt: TGTGCCAGCAGCTGGGACAAGGAAATCACTGAAGCTTTCTTT
j_gene: TRBJ1-1
d_gene: -
abundance: -
v_gene: TRBV11-2

CDR3aa: CASSLAPGTGGLLKQYF
CDR3nt: TGTGCCAGCAGCTTGGCTCCCGGGACAGGTGGGCTCCTGAAGCAGTACTTC
j_gene: TRBJ2-7
d_gene: TRBD1
abundance: once
v_gene: TRBV5-4

CDR3aa: CASSLGGYGYTF
CDR3nt: TGCGCCAGCAGCTTGGGGGGGTATGGCTACACCTTC
j_gene: TRBJ1-2
d_gene: -
abundance: -
v_gene: TRBV5-1

CDR3aa: CASSTWTGVAGANVLTF
CDR3nt: TGTGCCAGCAGCACCTGGACAGGGGTTGCTGGGGCCAACGTCCTGACTTTC
j_gene: TRBJ2-6
d_gene: TRBD1
abundance: -
v_gene: TRBV7-8

CDR3aa: CASSAINYGYTF
CDR3nt: TGTGCCAGCAGTGCAATTAACTATGGCTACACCTTC
j_gene: TRBJ1-2
d_gene: -
abundance: -
v_gene: TRBV2

CDR3aa: CASSGTAYGYTF
CDR3nt: TGTGCCTCGAGTGGGACAGCCTATGGCTACACCTTC
j_gene: TRBJ1-2
d_gene: TRBD1
abundance: -
v_gene: TRBV10-3

CDR3aa: CARSPRNSGTGANEQFF
CDR3nt: TGTGCCAGAAGCCCCAGGAATTCCGGGACAGGGGCCAATGAGCAGTTCTTC
j_gene: TRBJ2-1
d_gene: TRBD1
abundance: -
v_gene: TRBV5-3

CDR3aa: CASSKGGGDNTEAFF
CDR3nt: TGCGCCAGCAGCAAGGGAGGGGGGGACAACACTGAAGCTTTCTTT
j_gene: TRBJ1-1
d_gene: -
abundance: -
v_gene: TRBV5-1

CDR3aa: CASSLRRYGYTF
CDR3nt: TGTGCCAGCAGCCTACGGCGCTATGGCTACACCTTC
j_gene: TRBJ1-2
d_gene: -
abundance: -
v_gene: TRBV28

CDR3aa: CASSKAPWLEQYF
CDR3nt: TGTGCCAGCAGTAAAGCCCCGTGGCTCGAGCAGTACTTC
j_gene: TRBJ2-7
d_gene: -
abundance: -
v_gene: TRBV2

CDR3aa: CASSLGGPNTGELFF
CDR3nt: TGTGCCAGCAGTTTAGGGGGCCCGAACACCGGGGAGCTGTTTTTT
j_gene: TRBJ2-2
d_gene: -
abundance: -
v_gene: TRBV28

CDR3aa: CASSPDPGLEAFF
CDR3nt: TGTGCCAGCAGTCCAGATCCGGGTCTTGAAGCTTTCTTT
j_gene: TRBJ1-1
d_gene: -
abundance: -
v_gene: TRBV6-6

CDR3aa: CASSSGGWDTGYGYGYTF
CDR3nt: TGTGCCAGCAGCTCCGGGGGTTGGGATACAGGGTACGGCTATGGCTACACCTTC
j_gene: TRBJ1-2
d_gene: -
abundance: -
v_gene: TRBV7-9

CDR3aa: CATKRGPYNEQFF
CDR3nt: TGTGCCACCAAGCGCGGCCCGTACAATGAGCAGTTCTTC
j_gene: TRBJ2-1
d_gene: -
abundance: -
v_gene: TRBV6-5

CDR3aa: CASSSYGNLGRYNEQFF
CDR3nt: TGTGCCAGCAGCTCCTACGGTAACCTGGGTCGCTACAATGAGCAGTTCTTC
j_gene: TRBJ2-1
d_gene: -
abundance: -
v_gene: TRBV7-9

CDR3aa: CASSATGNEQFF
CDR3nt: TGTGCCAGCAGTGCGACAGGGAATGAGCAGTTCTTC
j_gene: TRBJ2-1
d_gene: TRBD1
abundance: once
v_gene: TRBV2